The TCR beta chain described here comes from a study of cytomegalovirus exposure and HLA in healthy donors (dated by TCRdb to the late 2010s). With regard to the full study: An earlier analysis of fewer than 750 of the donors reported about 280 Gb of sequence data and about 120 million unique TCR beta sequences obtained from around 170 million T cells. The study aimed to test whether signatures of past pathogen exposure could be identified by cataloging public T cell receptors. Every discovery cohort repertoire had been produced on one sequencing platform. To predict cytomegalovirus infection status, the study combined high-throughput TCR immunosequencing, statistical association of individual TCRs with disease status, and machine learning. In a later analysis, previously published TCR beta repertoires from hundreds of donors were re-analyzed and high-resolution HLA genotyping was added so that TCR occurrence patterns could be studied. To decide whether each TCR beta V gene segment behaved as functional or pseudogenic, an earlier analysis of some 600 of the donors relied on high-throughput TCR beta sequencing. A later genetic analysis used genome-wide SNP genotypes for about three fifths of the 666 donors, treating that subset as a discovery cohort. Roughly five DR-DQ haplotypes were treated as single units for association and clustering because of strong linkage in the cohort. The number of donors typed differed by locus, with roughly 620-640 for A, B, C, DRB1 and DQB1, over 500 for DQA1, 600 to 610 for DPA1, and around 450 for DPB1. HLA typing included class I and class II loci at four-digit resolution. Among roughly 400 genotyped donors of the cohort, an average of about 240,000 unique TCR beta nucleotide sequences were sequenced per donor, around a sixth of them non-productive. Donor age, sex, ethnicity and CMV serostatus were compiled alongside the repertoire data. Besides the first cohort of 500 to 700 subjects, a separate validation cohort made up of 120 different subjects was used. The later analysis used no new phenotypic data to find candidate immune exposures, relying instead on TCR beta sequences and their occurrence across donors. Approximately 330 gigabases of sequencing data and around 80 million unique TCR sequences made up an early release that covered several hundred HLA-typed donors. Using immunosequencing, the study profiled T cell repertoires from some 670 subjects and related those repertoires to cytomegalovirus serostatus. Among the roughly 400 genotyped donors, approximately 76% belonged to the genetic ancestry cluster associated with self-reported Caucasian donors. General findings and caveats noted by the study authors: When HLA alleles, especially DR and DQ, strongly co-occurred, TCR associations were difficult to assign to individual alleles. Because counts were too low, about 18 rarely observed V segments, including chromosome 9 orphons, were excluded from the earlier analysis of 500 to 700 of the donors. In a later analysis, most CMV-associated TCR beta chains were found to appear HLA-restricted, with HLA associations seemingly driven largely by CMV exposure. The authors suggested that the approach could potentially be extended to other disease states and immunological phenotypes. A further reported finding was that TCR beta sequences accurately predicted the HLA-A and HLA-B alleles for most subjects in the first cohort. A later genetic analysis reported fewer N-insertions in productive TCRs among donors in an Asian-associated ancestry cluster than the roughly 690-donor mean. A total of 150 to 200 TCR beta chains were listed by the study as associated with cytomegalovirus. At a false discovery rate of 0.05, a later analysis linked 15,000 to 20,000 TCR beta sequences to specific HLA alleles. In an earlier analysis of approximately 590 of the donors, most TCR beta V segments appeared in productive rearrangements about 87% or about 30% of the time, broadly matching IMGT annotations. Because HLA typing was unavailable for some donors at each locus, only the typed subset was used in association tests. The only immune exposure information available for the cohort was CMV serostatus. Most TCR sequences were seen in very few donors, while some public TCRs were found in many individuals. In both the original and validation cohorts, the classifier was reported to diagnose cytomegalovirus status with high specificity and sensitivity. This cohort had only TCR beta chains sequenced, and the lack of alpha or paired-chain data limited which features could be detected. Some IMGT-functional V segments, including TRBV6-2 and TRBV6-3, could not be told apart with the 87-base-pair reads, so those segments were excluded. According to a later analysis, parvovirus B19, influenza, CMV and Epstein-Barr virus appeared linked to several top co-occurrence clusters. The sequencing pipeline was judged likely to have produced a cluster of highly shared sequence variants as a technical artifact. Three of the identified cytomegalovirus-associated TCR beta chains were confirmed in vitro to be specific for cytomegalovirus antigens. Correlated functional status among segregating V segments might reflect linkage disequilibrium, but an unknown experimental factor could not be ruled out. V-gene and J-gene trimming of TCR beta chains was associated with a missense DCLRE1C variant in a later genetic analysis, and the association was replicated in an independent cohort. The presence/absence analyses assumed that sequencing depth was roughly uniform across donors, and that assumption may not be true. According to a later analysis, TCR association rates differed among HLA loci, with DRB1 alleles showing the most associated TCRs and HLA-C alleles showing the fewest. In a later analysis, HLA-associated TCR beta chains showed more clonal expansion and lower generation probabilities than non-associated chains that were equally common.

V sheds 1 base and J sheds 5 bases, leaving 13 bases between their ends. The germline V gene gives CDR1 as SGHRS and CDR2 as YFSETQ. The CDR3, from cysteine to phenylalanine, totals 15 residues. The entry retains the CDR3 DNA only, 45 bases that are in frame from base 1. Turning to this clone: The clone's antigen remains unknown. No much larger clone is present one base from it, and per-base qualities are unavailable.

In total, roughly 670 healthy bone marrow donors made up the cohort. Cohort members were all nominally healthy when sampled, although unrecorded immune exposures were likely present. The donor was CMV seronegative and was included in the group of 352 seronegative cohort members. A peripheral blood sample was provided by each donor, and peripheral blood mononuclear cells were used for TCR beta sequencing. Genomic DNA was extracted from the blood cell samples with the Qiagen DNeasy Blood Extraction Kit. Receptors were amplified or captured by the immunoSEQ multiplex PCR assay. A mixture of 60 forward primers for TCR Vbeta segments and 13 reverse primers for TCR Jbeta segments was used in the multiplex PCR. The CDR3 region of rearranged TCR beta genes was amplified from genomic DNA by a multiplex PCR assay. The amplified TCR beta libraries were sequenced on the Illumina HiSeq System as 87-base-pair reads. Concerning the study's data processing: A later analysis tallied roughly 78 million unique TCR beta chains across the 660 or so repertoires, and some 10 million of those chains were shared by two or more donors. Raw reads were error-corrected and collapsed into unique sequences with a nearest-neighbor algorithm that merged closely related sequences to remove PCR and sequencing errors. To assign V, D and J gene segments, CDR3 sequences were aligned to IMGT reference sequences. For a sequence to be retained, a match of at least six nucleotides to both a V gene segment and a J gene segment was required. Rearrangements were classified as productive when the CDR3 lacked stop codons and remained in frame with V and J, and all other rearrangements were classified as non-productive. Following IMGT convention, CDR3 was defined as the stretch from the second conserved V-encoded cysteine up to the conserved J-encoded phenylalanine. In an earlier analysis of more than 550 of the donors, sequences lacking an unambiguous match to a single V gene segment were excluded. In an earlier analysis of a few hundred of the donors, V segments were called functional above 56.7% productive rearrangements and were called segregating when the between-donor standard deviation exceeded 5%. A statistical classification framework was developed to diagnose cytomegalovirus status using the catalog of TCR beta chain sequences. A later analysis assigned V and J genes by comparing TCR nucleotide sequences with IMGT/GENE-DB human TR gene sequences. A later analysis assigned CDR3 sequences and most-parsimonious VDJ recombination scenarios with the TCRdist pipeline. In a later analysis, each TCR beta chain was defined by its CDR3 amino acid sequence together with its V-gene family, and reads lacking a unique V-gene family were excluded. To address suspected cross-contamination and a sequencing artifact, a later analysis removed 450 to 700 highly shared, low-generation-probability nucleotide sequences. In a later analysis, a clonal expansion index was calculated for each public chain from normalized within-repertoire ranks of inferred template counts. In a later analysis, generation probabilities were computed using a VDJ recombination model fitted to out-of-frame rearrangements, and the results were checked against IGoR. Hypergeometric tests were used in a later analysis to score TCR-TCR, TCR-HLA and TCR-CMV co-occurrence, with a repertoire-size bias correction applied to the TCR pairs. In a later analysis, false discovery rates were estimated by permuting HLA or CMV assignments 20 times. In a later analysis, co-occurring TCRs were grouped using DBSCAN, with TCRdist sequence similarity added in when clustering inside HLA-allele-positive subsets. Repertoires with fewer than 30,000 or more than 120,000 public chains, plus five repertoires with anomalous nucleotide sharing, were excluded from co-occurrence clustering. Not all clones reach the TCRdb copy of this immuneACCESS table, which keeps in-frame sequences only. Checked studies attribute under half of the gap to unresolved V genes and leave the rest unexplained. Clonal size and the V and J genes are those of that table, whereas D and trimming came from the DNA. This sample has around 170,000 clones in its table, and 60% to 85% of those were observed once. In total, the top ten clones hold around 6% of the sample.

The chain uses TRBV5-1 and TRBJ1-5; the D gene is possibly TRBD1, with 6 bases matching. The TCR was taken from a man aged 35-49 years in good health and CMV-seronegative. Sequenced: PBMCs. The DNA sequence follows: TGCGCCAGCAGCTTGTGGCAGGGGACGGATCAGCCCCAGCATTTT. This sequence encodes CASSLWQGTDQPQHF.